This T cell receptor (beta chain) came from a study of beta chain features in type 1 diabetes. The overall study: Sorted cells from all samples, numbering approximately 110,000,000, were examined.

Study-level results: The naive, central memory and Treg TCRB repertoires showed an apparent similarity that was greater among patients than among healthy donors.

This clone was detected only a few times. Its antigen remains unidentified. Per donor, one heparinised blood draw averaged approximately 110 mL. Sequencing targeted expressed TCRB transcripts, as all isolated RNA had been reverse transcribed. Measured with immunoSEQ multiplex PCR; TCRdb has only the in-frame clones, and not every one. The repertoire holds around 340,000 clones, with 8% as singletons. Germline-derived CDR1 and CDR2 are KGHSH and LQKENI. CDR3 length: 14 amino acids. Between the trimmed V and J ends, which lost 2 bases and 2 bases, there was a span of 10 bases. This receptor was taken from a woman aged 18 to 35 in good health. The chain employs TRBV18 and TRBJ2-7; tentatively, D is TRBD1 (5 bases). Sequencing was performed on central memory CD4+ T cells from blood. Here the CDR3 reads CASSPSAGPYEQYF. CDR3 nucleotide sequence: TGTGCCAGCTCACCATCCGCAGGGCCCTACGAGCAGTACTTC.